The next 20 T cell receptor beta chains were all read from a single sample in a study of human T cells and chemical hapten exposure. In TCRdb, the RACE reads were re-called with MiXCR into one record per CDR3 protein. The table has approximately 340,000 distinct CDR3 sequences, around 6.9% seen once. Time point given: patch test 1, 2 weeks after DPC sensitization. Stated treatment: therapeutic diphenylcyclopropenone sensitization with weekly scalp DPC. Specimen: whole blood, collected in connection with sensitization to the hapten diphenylcyclopropenone (DPC). The receptors were sampled from a woman under 30 with alopecia areata. Some clones in this sample may be carry-over from other donors' samples.

The chain employs TRBV13 and TRBJ1-1, with D possibly matching TRBD1 (5 bases). From germline, CDR1 is PRHDT and CDR2 FYEKMQ (reference sequence). Trimming cost V 3 bases and J 1 base, with 15 bases left between them. The CDR3 consists of 16 residues. The CDR3 loop reads CASSFFLGRGNTEAFF. The CDR3 nucleotides are TGTGCCAGCAGCTTTTTTCTGGGGCGTGGGAACACTGAAGCTTTCTTT.

This clonotype was recorded at least ten times. The CDR3 DNA is TGTGCCAGCAGCCCCAGTGTCACAGATACGCAGTATTTT. It encodes CASSPSVTDTQYF. V is TRBV3-1 and J is TRBJ2-3; D is uncertain. This CDR3 has 13 residues. Trimming removed 4 bases from V and 2 bases from J, with 7 bases in between. CDR1 is LGHDT, CDR2 YNNKEL, per germline (reference sequence).

This clonotype was found many times. The chain carries TRBV5-1 and TRBJ1-1; 9 bases fit TRBD1. The CDR3 loop spans 15 amino acids. Looked up from germline, CDR1 is SGHRS and CDR2 is YFSETQ. With V trimmed by 5 bases and J by 0 bases, 5 bases remained unmatched. The CDR3: CASRSGQGMNTEAFF. The CDR3 bases are TGCGCCAGCAGGTCCGGACAGGGGATGAACACTGAAGCTTTCTTT.

This clonotype has a count of ten or more. This rearrangement joins TRBV5-1 to TRBJ2-5, with D possibly matching TRBD1 (5 bases). CDR1 and CDR2 from the germline V gene are SGHRS and YFSETQ. The CDR3 is 16 residues long. The V gene lost 3 bases and the J gene lost 4 bases, with 19 bases spanning the gap. CDR3 residues: CASSWLGEGQRETQYF. CDR3 DNA: TGCGCCAGCAGCTGGTTAGGGGAAGGCCAGAGAGAGACCCAGTACTTC.

V and J are TRBV4-3 and TRBJ1-5, with 7 nucleotides matching TRBD1. The J segment lost 4 bases and the V segment lost 0 bases, leaving 6 bases of the junction unmatched. CDR3 length: 16 residues. The V gene's germline CDR1 is LGHNA and CDR2 YSLEER. CDR3 sequence (DNA): TGCGCCAGCAGCCAAGAGGACTTCAGGGGGAATCAGCCCCAGCATTTT. It is translated as CASSQEDFRGNQPQHF.

The table lists this clonotype with many counts. V and J are TRBV20-1 and TRBJ2-7, with 7 positions matching TRBD2. The V segment lost 0 bases and the J segment 2 bases; nucleotides outside the gene matches: 10. Germline CDR1 reads DFQATT; CDR2 reads SNEGSKA (reference sequence). The CDR3 is 16 residues long. As DNA, the CDR3 is TGCAGTGCTAGAGATCTTCGCGGGGGAGCGGCCTACGAGCAGTACTTC. The encoded protein is CSARDLRGGAAYEQYF.

In its sample, this clonotype was seen a few times. The CDR3 sequence: CASRGQGVSTGELFF. The CDR3 nucleotides read TGTGCCAGTCGGGGACAGGGCGTTAGCACCGGGGAGCTGTTTTTT. The chain carries TRBV12-3 or TRBV12-4 and TRBJ2-2, with TRBD1 matching 9 bases. This CDR3 has 15 amino acids. The V segment lost 9 bases and the J segment 4 bases; nucleotides outside the gene matches: 9.

This clonotype was seen only a few times. The CDR3 DNA sequence: TGTGCCAGCAGTTCCCAGGGGCTGGGGTACTTC. This gives the protein CASSSQGLGYF. This chain connects TRBV28 to TRBJ2-7; D might be TRBD1 (6 bases). The CDR3 has 11 amino acids. Germline CDR1 MDHEN, CDR2 SYDVKM. V was shortened by 4 bases and J by 12 bases, with 13 bases between the two germline ends.

This clonotype was picked up many times. CDR3 in DNA: TGTGCCAGCAGCTTAGTAGGGATATCTGGAAACACCATATATTTT. Translated: CASSLVGISGNTIYF. The chain carries TRBV7-2 and TRBJ1-3; D call uncertain. Trimming left V 1 base short and J 1 base short, with 8 bases between. The V gene's germline CDR1 is SGHTA and CDR2 FQGNSA. This CDR3 has 15 residues.

This clonotype was seen a handful of times. The gene calls are TRBV12-3 or TRBV12-4 and TRBJ1-5; a possible D gene is TRBD1 (6 bases). The CDR3 consists of 18 residues. The V end was cut by 6 bases, the J end by 5 bases, with 26 bases between. The chain's CDR3 is CASRNLSLLQGGYQPQHF. CDR3 nucleotide sequence: TGTGCCAGCAGAAACCTCTCTCTTTTACAGGGCGGCTATCAGCCCCAGCATTTT.

DNA for the CDR3: TGTGCCAGCAGGGTTGACACGAACACTGAAGCTTTCTTT. Amino acid sequence: CASRVDTNTEAFF. The V and J genes are TRBV6-1 and TRBJ1-1; D call uncertain. Deletions cut 6 bases from V and 1 base from J, with 9 bases between. The CDR3 totals 13 residues. Germline loops: CDR1 MNHNS, CDR2 SASEGT.

The table lists this clonotype with a few counts. The CDR3 DNA sequence: TGTGCCAGCAGTGACAGGTTGTCCTATAATTCACCCCTCCACTTT. Translating it yields CASSDRLSYNSPLHF. The chain links TRBV6-1 to TRBJ1-6; D unclear. Germline CDR1 MNHNS, CDR2 SASEGT. This CDR3 is built from 15 residues. Trimming cost V 3 bases and J 1 base, with 7 bases left between them.

The rearrangement links TRBV6-1 to TRBJ2-7, with D hard to call. Germline values: CDR1 MNHNS, CDR2 SASEGT. The CDR3 is 12 residues long. V gave up 3 bases and J gave up 6 bases, with 9 bases separating them. CDR3 in DNA: TGTGCCAGCAGTGAGGTTTCTAGCGAGCAGTACTTC. Encoded protein: CASSEVSSEQYF.

The rearrangement joins TRBV15 to TRBJ2-1; 9 bases agree with TRBD1. This CDR3 comprises 15 residues. V gave up 7 bases and J gave up 4 bases; unmatched junction bases: 8. CDR1 is LNHNV, CDR2 YYDKDF, per germline (reference sequence). The CDR3 is CATTSPGTGYNEQFF. CDR3 in DNA: TGTGCCACCACTAGTCCCGGGACAGGGTACAATGAGCAGTTCTTC.

This clonotype appeared many times. V usage is TRBV20-1 and J usage is TRBJ2-3, with TRBD2 matching 8 bases. The V gene's germline CDR1 is DFQATT and CDR2 SNEGSKA (reference sequence). The trim removed 4 bases at V and 0 bases at J, leaving 0 bases unmatched. The CDR3 loop spans 13 amino acids. CDR3 nucleotides: TGCAGTGCTATAGCGGGGAGCACAGATACGCAGTATTTT. Protein: CSAIAGSTDTQYF.

This clonotype came up many times. V gene TRBV5-1 combines with J gene TRBJ2-3, with D unresolved. Germline V gives CDR1 SGHRS, CDR2 YFSETQ. CDR3 length equals 16 residues. Trimming cost V 0 bases and J 0 bases, with 11 bases left between them. CDR3 region: CASSLGVDGSTDTQYF. DNA for the CDR3: TGCGCCAGCAGCTTGGGGGTCGATGGAAGCACAGATACGCAGTATTTT.

This clonotype was detected many times. The chain couples TRBV28 to TRBJ2-3; possible D gene TRBD1, 5 bases. CDR1 and CDR2 from the germline V gene are MDHEN and SYDVKM. The CDR3 is 15 residues long. V lost 8 bases, J lost 4 bases, and 19 bases lay in between. CDR3 nucleotides: TGTGCCAGCGGACAAGTAAGGGGTCTTTCAGATACGCAGTATTTT. As protein: CASGQVRGLSDTQYF.

This clonotype was seen more than once but under ten times. This chain joins TRBV5-5 and TRBJ1-4; unclear D gene. The germline CDR1 and CDR2 sequences are SGHKS and YYEKEE (reference sequence). Trimming pared 0 bases from V and 10 bases from J, leaving 13 bases between. CDR3 length: 14 residues. The CDR3 DNA follows: TGTGCCAGCAGCTTGGTGATCGAACCGGGAAAACTGTTTTTT. It yields the protein CASSLVIEPGKLFF.

The chain carries TRBV6-5 and TRBJ1-4; D is possibly TRBD1 (5 bases). The germline V gene encodes CDR1 MNHEY and CDR2 SVGAGI. This CDR3 is 15 amino acids long. The germline V and J ends were trimmed by 2 bases and 10 bases, with 17 bases remaining between them. CDR3 protein: CASSYEGGVGSKLFF. CDR3 nucleotides: TGTGCCAGCAGTTACGAGGGAGGGGTAGGGTCAAAACTGTTTTTT.

The chain couples TRBV9 to TRBJ1-1; D unresolved. Trimming took 4 bases from V and 3 from J, leaving 13 bases between them. Germline assignment: CDR1 SGDLS and CDR2 YYNGEE. This CDR3 contains 14 residues. Here the CDR3 reads CASSPTSRDTEAFF. CDR3 sequence (DNA): TGTGCCAGCAGCCCCACCTCCCGGGACACTGAAGCTTTCTTT.